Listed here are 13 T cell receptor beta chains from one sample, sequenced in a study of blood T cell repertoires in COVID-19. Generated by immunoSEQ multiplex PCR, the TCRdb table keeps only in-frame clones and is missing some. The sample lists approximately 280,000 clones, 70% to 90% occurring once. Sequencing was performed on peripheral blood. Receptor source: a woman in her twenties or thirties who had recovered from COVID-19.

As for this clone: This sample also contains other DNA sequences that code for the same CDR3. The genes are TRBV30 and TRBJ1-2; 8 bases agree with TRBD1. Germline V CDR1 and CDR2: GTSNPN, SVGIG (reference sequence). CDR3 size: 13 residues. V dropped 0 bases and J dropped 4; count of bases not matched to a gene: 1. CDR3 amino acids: CAWSVQGGYGYTF. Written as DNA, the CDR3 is TGTGCCTGGAGTGTACAGGGGGGCTATGGCTACACCTTC.

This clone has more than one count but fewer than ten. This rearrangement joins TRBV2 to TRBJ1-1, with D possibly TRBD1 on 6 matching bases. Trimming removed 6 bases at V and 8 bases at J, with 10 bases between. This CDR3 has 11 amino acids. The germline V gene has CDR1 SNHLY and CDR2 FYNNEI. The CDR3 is CASRGQGEAFF. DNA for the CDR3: TGTGCCAGCAGGGGCCAGGGGGAAGCTTTCTTT.

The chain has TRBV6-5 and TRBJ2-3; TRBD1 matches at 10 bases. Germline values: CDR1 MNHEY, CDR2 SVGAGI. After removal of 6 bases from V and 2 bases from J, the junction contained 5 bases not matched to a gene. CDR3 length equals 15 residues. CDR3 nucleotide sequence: TGTGCCAGCAGCGCGGACAGGGGGAACACAGATACGCAGTATTTT. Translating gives CASSADRGNTDTQYF.

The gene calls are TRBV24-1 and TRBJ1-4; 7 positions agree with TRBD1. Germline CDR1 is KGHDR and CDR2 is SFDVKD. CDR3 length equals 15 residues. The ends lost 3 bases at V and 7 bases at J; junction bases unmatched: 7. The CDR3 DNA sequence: TGTGCCACCAGTGATCCGGCAGGGGGAGTTGAAAAACTGTTTTTT. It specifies CATSDPAGGVEKLFF.

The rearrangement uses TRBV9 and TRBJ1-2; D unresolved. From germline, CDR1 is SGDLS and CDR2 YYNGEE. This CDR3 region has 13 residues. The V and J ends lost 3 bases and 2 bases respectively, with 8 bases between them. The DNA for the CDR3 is TGTGCCAGCAGCGCAAAACAGAACTATGGCTACACCTTC. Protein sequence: CASSAKQNYGYTF.

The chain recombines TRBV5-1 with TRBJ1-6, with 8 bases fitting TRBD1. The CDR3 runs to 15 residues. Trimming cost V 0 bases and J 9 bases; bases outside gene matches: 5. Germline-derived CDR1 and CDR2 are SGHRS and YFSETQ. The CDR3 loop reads CASSLGDRLGSPLHF. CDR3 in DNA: TGCGCCAGCAGCTTGGGGGACAGGTTGGGTTCACCCCTCCACTTT.

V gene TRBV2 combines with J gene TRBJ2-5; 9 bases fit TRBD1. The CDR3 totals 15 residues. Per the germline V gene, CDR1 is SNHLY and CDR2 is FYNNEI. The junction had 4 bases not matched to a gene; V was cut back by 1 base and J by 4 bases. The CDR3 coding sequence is TGTGCCAGCAGTGAAGTGGGGACAGGGTTAGAGACCCAGTACTTC. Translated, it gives CASSEVGTGLETQYF. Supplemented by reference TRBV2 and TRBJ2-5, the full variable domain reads EPEVTQTPSHQVTQMGQEVILRCVPISNHLYFYWYRQILGQKVEFLVSFYNNEISEKSEIFDDQFSVERPDGSNFTLKIRSTKLEDSAMYFCASSEVGTGLETQYFGPGTRLLVL.

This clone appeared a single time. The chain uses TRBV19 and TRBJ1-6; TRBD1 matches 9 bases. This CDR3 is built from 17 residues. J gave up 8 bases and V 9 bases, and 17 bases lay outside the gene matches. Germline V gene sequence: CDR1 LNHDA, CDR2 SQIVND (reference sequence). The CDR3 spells CASQSVGTGTKYSPLHF. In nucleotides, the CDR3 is TGTGCCAGCCAATCCGTCGGGACAGGGACAAAGTATTCACCCCTCCACTTT.

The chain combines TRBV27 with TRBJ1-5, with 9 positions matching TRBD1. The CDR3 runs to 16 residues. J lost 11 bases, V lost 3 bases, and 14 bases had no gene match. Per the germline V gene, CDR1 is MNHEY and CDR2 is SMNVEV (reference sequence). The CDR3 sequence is CASSFYSQGAWGSQHF. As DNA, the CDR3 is TGTGCCAGCAGTTTCTACTCACAGGGGGCGTGGGGCTCCCAGCATTTT.

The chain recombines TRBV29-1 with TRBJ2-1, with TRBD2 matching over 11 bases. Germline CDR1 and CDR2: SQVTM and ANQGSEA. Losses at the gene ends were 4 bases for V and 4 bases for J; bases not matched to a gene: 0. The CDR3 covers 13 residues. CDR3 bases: TGCAGCGTTGTAGCGGGAGGGTACAATGAGCAGTTCTTC. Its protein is CSVVAGGYNEQFF.

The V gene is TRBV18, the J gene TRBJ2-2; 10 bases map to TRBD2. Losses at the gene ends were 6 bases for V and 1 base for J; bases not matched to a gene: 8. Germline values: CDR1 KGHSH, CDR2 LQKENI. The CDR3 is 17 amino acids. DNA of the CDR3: TGTGCCAGCTCCGCTGTTACTAGCGGGAAGAACACCGGGGAGCTGTTTTTT. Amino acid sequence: CASSAVTSGKNTGELFF.

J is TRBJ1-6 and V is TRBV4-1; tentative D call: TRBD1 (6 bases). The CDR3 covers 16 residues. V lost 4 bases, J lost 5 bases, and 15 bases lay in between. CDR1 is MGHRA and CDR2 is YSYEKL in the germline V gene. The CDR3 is CASSLTRGGHNSPLHF. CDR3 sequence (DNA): TGCGCCAGCAGCCTTACCAGGGGCGGACATAATTCACCCCTCCACTTT.

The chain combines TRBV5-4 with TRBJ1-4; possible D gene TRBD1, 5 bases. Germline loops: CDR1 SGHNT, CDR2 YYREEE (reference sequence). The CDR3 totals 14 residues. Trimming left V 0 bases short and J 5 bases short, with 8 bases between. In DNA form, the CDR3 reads TGTGCCAGCAGCTTGGGGACACAGAATGAAAAACTGTTTTTT. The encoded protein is CASSLGTQNEKLFF.